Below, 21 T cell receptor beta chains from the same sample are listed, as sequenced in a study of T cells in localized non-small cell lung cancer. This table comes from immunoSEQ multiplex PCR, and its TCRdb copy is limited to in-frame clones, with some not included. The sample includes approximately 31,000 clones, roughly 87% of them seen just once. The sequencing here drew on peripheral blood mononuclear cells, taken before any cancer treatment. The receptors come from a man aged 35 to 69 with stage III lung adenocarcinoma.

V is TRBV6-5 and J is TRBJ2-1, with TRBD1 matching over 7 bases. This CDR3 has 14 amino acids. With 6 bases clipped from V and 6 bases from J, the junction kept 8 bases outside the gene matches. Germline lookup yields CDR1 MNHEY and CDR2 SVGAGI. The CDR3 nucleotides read TGTGCCAGCAGCTGGGACAGCGCGCTCAATGAGCAGTTCTTC. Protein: CASSWDSALNEQFF.

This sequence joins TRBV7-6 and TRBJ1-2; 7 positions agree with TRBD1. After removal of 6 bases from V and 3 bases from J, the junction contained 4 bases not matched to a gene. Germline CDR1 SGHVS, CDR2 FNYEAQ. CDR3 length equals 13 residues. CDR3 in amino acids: CASSLDRDYGYTF. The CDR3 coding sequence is TGTGCCAGCAGTCTCGACAGGGACTATGGCTACACCTTC.

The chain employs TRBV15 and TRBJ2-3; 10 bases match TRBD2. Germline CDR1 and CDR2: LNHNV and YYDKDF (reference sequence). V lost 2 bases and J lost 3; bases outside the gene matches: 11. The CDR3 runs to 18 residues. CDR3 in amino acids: CATSRKRGGTSTTDTQYF. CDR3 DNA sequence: TGTGCCACCAGCAGAAAGCGGGGGGGGACGAGTACTACAGATACGCAGTATTTT.

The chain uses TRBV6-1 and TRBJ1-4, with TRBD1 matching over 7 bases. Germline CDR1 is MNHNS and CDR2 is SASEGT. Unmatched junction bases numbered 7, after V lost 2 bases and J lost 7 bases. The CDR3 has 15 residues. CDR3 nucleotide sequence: TGTGCCAGCAGTGAACGGCCCCGGACAGGTGAAAAACTGTTTTTT. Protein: CASSERPRTGEKLFF.

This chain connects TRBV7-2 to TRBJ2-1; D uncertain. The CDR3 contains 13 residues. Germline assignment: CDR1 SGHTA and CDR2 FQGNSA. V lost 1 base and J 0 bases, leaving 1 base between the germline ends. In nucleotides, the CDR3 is TGTGCCAGCAGCTTAGGCTCCTACAATGAGCAGTTCTTC. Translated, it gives CASSLGSYNEQFF.

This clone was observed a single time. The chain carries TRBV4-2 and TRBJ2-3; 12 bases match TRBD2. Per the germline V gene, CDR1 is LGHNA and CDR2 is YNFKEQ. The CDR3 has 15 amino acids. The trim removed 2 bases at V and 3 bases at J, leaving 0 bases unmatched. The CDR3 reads CASSQLAGGTDTQYF. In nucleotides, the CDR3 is TGTGCCAGCAGCCAACTAGCGGGGGGGACAGATACGCAGTATTTT.

The CDR3 loop is CASSEGLAGGYNEQFF. The CDR3 DNA sequence: TGTGCCAGCAGTGAAGGACTAGCGGGGGGGTACAATGAGCAGTTCTTC. V usage is TRBV6-1 and J usage is TRBJ2-1, with TRBD2 identical over 14 bases. The CDR3 runs to 16 residues. The V gene's germline CDR1 is MNHNS and CDR2 SASEGT. V gave up 1 base and J gave up 4 bases; unmatched junction bases: 0.

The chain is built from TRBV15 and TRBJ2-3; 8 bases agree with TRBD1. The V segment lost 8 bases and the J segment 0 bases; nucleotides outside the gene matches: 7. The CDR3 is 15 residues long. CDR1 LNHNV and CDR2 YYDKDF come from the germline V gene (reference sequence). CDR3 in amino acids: CATHPDRASTDTQYF. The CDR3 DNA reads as TGTGCCACCCACCCGGACAGGGCCAGCACAGATACGCAGTATTTT.

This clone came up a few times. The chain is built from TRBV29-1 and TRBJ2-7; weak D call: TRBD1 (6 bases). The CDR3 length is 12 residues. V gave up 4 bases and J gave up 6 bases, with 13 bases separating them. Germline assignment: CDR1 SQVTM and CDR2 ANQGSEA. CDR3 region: CSVAGVGSEQYF. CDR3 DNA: TGCAGCGTTGCAGGGGTGGGTAGCGAGCAGTACTTC.

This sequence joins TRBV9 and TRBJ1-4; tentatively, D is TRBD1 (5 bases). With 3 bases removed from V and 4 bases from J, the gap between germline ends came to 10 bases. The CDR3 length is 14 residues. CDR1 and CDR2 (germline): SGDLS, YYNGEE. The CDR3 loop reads CASSETVINEKLFF. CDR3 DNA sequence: TGTGCCAGCAGCGAGACAGTGATTAATGAAAAACTGTTTTTT.

DNA of the CDR3: TGTGCCAGCAGCAAGAGGACAGGGCGCACCGGGGAGCTGTTTTTT. It yields the protein CASSKRTGRTGELFF. The chain has TRBV7-9 and TRBJ2-2; TRBD1 matches at 8 bases. From germline, CDR1 is SEHNR and CDR2 FQNEAQ (reference sequence). J was trimmed by 4 bases and V by 5 bases; bases with no gene match: 6. This CDR3 spans 15 amino acids.

The DNA for the CDR3 is TGCGCCAGCAGCCGAAAAACACCGGGGGAGTTCTCCTATAATTCACCCCTCCACTTT. It codes for CASSRKTPGEFSYNSPLHF. V and J are TRBV5-1 and TRBJ1-6, with a possible D match to TRBD1 (5 bases). The germline V gene encodes CDR1 SGHRS and CDR2 YFSETQ. The V and J ends lost 4 bases and 0 bases respectively, with 20 bases between them. The CDR3 is made up of 19 amino acids.

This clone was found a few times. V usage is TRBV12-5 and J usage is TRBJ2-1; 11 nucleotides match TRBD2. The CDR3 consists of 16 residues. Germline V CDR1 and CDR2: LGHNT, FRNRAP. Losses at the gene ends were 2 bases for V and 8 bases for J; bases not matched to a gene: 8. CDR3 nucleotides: TGTGCTAGTGGTTTGATGGTGTCTAGCGGGGGGTATGAGCAGTTCTTC. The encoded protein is CASGLMVSSGGYEQFF.

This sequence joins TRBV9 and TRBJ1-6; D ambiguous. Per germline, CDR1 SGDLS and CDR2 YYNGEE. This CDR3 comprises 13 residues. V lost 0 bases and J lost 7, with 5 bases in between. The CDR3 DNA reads TGTGCCAGCAGCGTAGCCAGCAATTCACCCCTCCACTTT. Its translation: CASSVASNSPLHF.

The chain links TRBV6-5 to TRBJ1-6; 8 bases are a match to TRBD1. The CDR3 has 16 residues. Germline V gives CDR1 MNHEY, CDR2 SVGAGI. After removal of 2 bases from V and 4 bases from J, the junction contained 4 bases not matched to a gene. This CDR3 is CASSYGDRLYNSPLHF. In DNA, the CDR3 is TGTGCCAGCAGTTACGGGGACAGGCTTTATAATTCACCCCTCCACTTT.

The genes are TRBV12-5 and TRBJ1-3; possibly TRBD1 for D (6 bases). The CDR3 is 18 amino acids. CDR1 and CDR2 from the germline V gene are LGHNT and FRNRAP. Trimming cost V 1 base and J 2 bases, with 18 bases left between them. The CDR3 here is CASGLDPYRERTGNTIYF. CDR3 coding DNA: TGTGCTAGTGGTTTGGACCCTTACAGGGAAAGGACTGGAAACACCATATATTTT.

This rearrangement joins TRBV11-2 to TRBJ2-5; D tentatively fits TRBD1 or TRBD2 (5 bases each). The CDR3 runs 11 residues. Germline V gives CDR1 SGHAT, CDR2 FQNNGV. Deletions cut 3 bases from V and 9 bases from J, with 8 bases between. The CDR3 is CASSFEGPQYF. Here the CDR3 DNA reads TGTGCCAGCAGCTTTGAGGGGCCCCAGTACTTC.

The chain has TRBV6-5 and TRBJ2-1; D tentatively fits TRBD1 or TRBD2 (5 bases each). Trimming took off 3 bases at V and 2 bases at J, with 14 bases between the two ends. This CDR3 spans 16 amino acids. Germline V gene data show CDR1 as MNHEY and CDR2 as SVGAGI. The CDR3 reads CASSYRAEDTYNEQFF. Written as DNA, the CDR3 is TGTGCCAGCAGTTATAGGGCGGAGGACACCTACAATGAGCAGTTCTTC.

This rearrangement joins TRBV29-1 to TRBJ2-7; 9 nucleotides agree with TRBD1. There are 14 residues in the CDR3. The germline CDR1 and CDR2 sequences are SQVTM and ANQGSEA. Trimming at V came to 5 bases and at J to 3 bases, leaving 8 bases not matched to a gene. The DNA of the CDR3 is TGCAGCGTTCTGTCGGGACAGGGATTCTACGAGCAGTACTTC. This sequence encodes CSVLSGQGFYEQYF.

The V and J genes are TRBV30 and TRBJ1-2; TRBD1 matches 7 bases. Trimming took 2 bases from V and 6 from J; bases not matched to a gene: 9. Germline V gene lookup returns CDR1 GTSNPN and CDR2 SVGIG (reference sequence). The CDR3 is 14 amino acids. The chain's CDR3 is CAWSPGGFNDGYTF. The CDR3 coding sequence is TGTGCCTGGAGTCCAGGGGGTTTTAATGATGGCTACACCTTC.

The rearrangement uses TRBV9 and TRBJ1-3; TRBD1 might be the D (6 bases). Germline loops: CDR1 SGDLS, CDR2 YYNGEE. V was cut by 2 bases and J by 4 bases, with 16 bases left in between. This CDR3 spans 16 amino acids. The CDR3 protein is CASSVRENREGNTIYF. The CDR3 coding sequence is TGTGCCAGCAGCGTCCGAGAAAACAGGGAGGGAAACACCATATATTTT.